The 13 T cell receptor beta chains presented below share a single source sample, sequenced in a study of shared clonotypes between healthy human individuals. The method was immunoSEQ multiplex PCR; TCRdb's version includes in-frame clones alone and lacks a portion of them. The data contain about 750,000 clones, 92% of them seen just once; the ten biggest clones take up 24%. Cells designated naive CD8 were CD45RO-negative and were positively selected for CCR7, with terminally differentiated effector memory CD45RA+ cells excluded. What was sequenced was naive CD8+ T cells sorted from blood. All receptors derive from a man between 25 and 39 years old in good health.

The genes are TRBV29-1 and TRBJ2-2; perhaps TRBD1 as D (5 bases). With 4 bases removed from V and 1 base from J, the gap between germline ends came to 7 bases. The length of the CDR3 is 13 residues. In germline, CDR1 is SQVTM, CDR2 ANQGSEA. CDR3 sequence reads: CSVVGQNTGELFF. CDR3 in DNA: TGCAGCGTTGTAGGACAGAACACCGGGGAGCTGTTTTTT.

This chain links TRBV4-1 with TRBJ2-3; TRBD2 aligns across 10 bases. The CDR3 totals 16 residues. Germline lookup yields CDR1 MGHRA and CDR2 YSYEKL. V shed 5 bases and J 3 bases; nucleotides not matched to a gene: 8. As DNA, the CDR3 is TGCGCCAGCAGCTCTCCAGCGGGAGGGCCTACAGATACGCAGTATTTT. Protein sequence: CASSSPAGGPTDTQYF.

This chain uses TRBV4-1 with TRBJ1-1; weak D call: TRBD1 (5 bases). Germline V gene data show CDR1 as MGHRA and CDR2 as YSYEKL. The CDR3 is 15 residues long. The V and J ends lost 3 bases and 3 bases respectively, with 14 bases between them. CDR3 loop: CASSQGPGGYTEAFF. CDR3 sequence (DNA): TGCGCCAGCAGCCAGGGACCTGGGGGGTACACTGAAGCTTTCTTT.

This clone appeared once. CDR3 nucleotide sequence: TGTGCCAGCAGCCAAGTTGGGGTAACAGATACGCAGTATTTT. This translates into CASSQVGVTDTQYF. This rearrangement joins TRBV11-2 to TRBJ2-3, with D uncertain. Germline values: CDR1 SGHAT, CDR2 FQNNGV. Trimming pared 5 bases from V and 3 bases from J, leaving 12 bases between. The CDR3 runs to 14 residues.

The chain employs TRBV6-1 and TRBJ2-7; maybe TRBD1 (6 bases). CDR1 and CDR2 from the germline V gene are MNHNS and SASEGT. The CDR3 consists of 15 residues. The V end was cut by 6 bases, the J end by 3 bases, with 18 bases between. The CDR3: CASRTGTYPHYEQYF. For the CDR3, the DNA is TGTGCCAGCAGAACAGGGACCTACCCTCACTACGAGCAGTACTTC.

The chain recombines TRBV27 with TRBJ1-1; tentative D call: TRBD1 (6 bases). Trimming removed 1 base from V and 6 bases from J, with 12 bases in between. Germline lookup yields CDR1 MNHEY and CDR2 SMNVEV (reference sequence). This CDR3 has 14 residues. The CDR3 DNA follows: TGTGCCAGCAGTTTATTGGGGGCCCTTTCTGAAGCTTTCTTT. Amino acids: CASSLLGALSEAFF.

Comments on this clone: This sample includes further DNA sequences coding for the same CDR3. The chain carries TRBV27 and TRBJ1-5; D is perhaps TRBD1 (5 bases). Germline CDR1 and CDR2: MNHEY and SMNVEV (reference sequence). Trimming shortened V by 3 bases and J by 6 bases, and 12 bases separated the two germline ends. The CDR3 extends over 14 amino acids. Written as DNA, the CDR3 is TGTGCCAGCAGTTTTTCTGGGGCGGGTCAGCCCCAGCATTTT. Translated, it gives CASSFSGAGQPQHF.

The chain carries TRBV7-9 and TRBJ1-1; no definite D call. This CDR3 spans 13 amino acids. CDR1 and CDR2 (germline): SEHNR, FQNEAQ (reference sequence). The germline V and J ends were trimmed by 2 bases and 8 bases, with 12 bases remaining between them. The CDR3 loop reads CASSLYQHSEAFF. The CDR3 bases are TGTGCCAGCAGCTTATACCAGCACTCAGAAGCTTTCTTT.

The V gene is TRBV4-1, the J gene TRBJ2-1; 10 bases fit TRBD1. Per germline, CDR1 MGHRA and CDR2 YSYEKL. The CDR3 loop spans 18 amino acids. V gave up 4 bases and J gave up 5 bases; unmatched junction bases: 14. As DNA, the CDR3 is TGCGCCAGCAGCCCTAGACAGGGGGCGTTGGACCGGGACAATGAGCAGTTCTTC. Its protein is CASSPRQGALDRDNEQFF.

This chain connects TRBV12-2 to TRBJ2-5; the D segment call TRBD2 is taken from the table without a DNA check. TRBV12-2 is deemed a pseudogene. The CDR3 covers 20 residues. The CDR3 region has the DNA TGTGCAAGTCGACGCTTAAAGGGTCGGGGACTAGCGGGATGGCAAGAGACCCAGTACTTC. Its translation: CASRRLKGRGLAGWQETQYF.

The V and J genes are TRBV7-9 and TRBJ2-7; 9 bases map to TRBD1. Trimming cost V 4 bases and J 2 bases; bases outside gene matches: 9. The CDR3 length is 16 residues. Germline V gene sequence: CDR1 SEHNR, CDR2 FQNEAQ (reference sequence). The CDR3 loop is CASSSSGTGMPYEQYF. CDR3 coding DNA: TGTGCCAGCAGCTCGTCCGGGACAGGGATGCCCTACGAGCAGTACTTC.

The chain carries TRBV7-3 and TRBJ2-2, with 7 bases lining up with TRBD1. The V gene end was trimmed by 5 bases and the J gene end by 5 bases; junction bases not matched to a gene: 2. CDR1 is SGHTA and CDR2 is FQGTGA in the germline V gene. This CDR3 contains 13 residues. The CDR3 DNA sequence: TGTGCCAGCAGCGGACAGGAGACCGGGGAGCTGTTTTTT. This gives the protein CASSGQETGELFF. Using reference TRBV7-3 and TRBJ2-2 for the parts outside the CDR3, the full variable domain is GAGVSQTPSNKVTEKGKYVELRCDPISGHTALYWYRQSLGQGPEFLIYFQGTGAADDSGLPNDRFFAVRPEGSVSTLKIQRTERGDSAVYLCASSGQETGELFFGEGSRLTVL.

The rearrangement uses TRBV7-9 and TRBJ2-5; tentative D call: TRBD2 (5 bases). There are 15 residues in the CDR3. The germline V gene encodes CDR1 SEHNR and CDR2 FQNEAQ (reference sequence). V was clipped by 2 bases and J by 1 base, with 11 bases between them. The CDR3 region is CASSLRPAVQETQYF. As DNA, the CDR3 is TGTGCCAGCAGCTTACGACCAGCGGTCCAAGAGACCCAGTACTTC.